A single sample gave rise to the 23 T cell receptor beta chains below, sequenced in a study. TCRdb re-called the RT-PCR reads through MiXCR, storing one row per CDR3 protein. The sample shows hundreds of thousands of distinct CDR3 sequences, around 14% of them seen only once. Sequencing was carried out using memory CD4+ T cells from blood. The receptors stem from a female donor in good health, serving as a healthy control.

This clonotype was counted a few times. The rearrangement uses TRBV12-3 or TRBV12-4 and TRBJ1-3; 10 bases map to TRBD1. The CDR3 has 16 amino acids. V was pared by 3 bases and J by 4 bases, with 6 bases of the junction left unmatched. DNA for the CDR3: TGTGCCAGCAGTTTGGACAGGGGGAGATCAGGAAACACCATATATTTT. Translation: CASSLDRGRSGNTIYF.

The chain links TRBV6-2 or TRBV6-3 to TRBJ2-7, with a weak D call TRBD1 (7 bases). The V gene's germline CDR1 is MNHEY and CDR2 SVGEGT. This CDR3 is 13 amino acids long. V was shortened by 8 bases and J by 4 bases, with 15 bases between the two germline ends. The chain's CDR3 is CASAQGGAYEQYF. DNA for the CDR3: TGTGCCAGCGCTCAGGGGGGAGCGTACGAGCAGTACTTC.

The sample holds a few counts of this clonotype. The rearrangement links TRBV4-3 to TRBJ1-5; no reliable D call. CDR3 length equals 13 residues. Germline CDR1 reads LGHNA; CDR2 reads YSLEER. Between the trimmed V and J ends, which lost 2 bases and 3 bases, there was a span of 5 bases. Here the CDR3 DNA reads TGCGCCAGCAGCCAATCACTCAATCAGCCCCAGCATTTT. Protein: CASSQSLNQPQHF.

This clonotype showed up just a few times. This chain joins TRBV20-1 and TRBJ2-7, with D perhaps matching TRBD1 (5 bases). The germline CDR1 and CDR2 sequences are DFQATT and SNEGSKA (reference sequence). V was shortened by 3 bases and J by 1 base, with 13 bases between the two germline ends. The CDR3 runs to 14 residues. The CDR3 region is CSARESGRSYEQYF. CDR3 nucleotides: TGCAGTGCTAGGGAATCAGGGCGTTCCTACGAGCAGTACTTC.

V usage is TRBV7-9 and J usage is TRBJ1-1, with D possibly being TRBD1 (5 bases). V was clipped by 8 bases and J by 11 bases, with 18 bases between them. The CDR3 is 12 residues long. Per germline, CDR1 SEHNR and CDR2 FQNEAQ (reference sequence). The CDR3 nucleotides are TGTGCCAGCGCCCGGGGGGGGAAGAGGGCTTTCTTT. Translation gives CASARGGKRAFF.

The rearrangement joins TRBV20-1 to TRBJ2-7, with D maybe TRBD2 (5 bases). CDR1 DFQATT and CDR2 SNEGSKA come from the germline V gene (reference sequence). The germline V and J ends were trimmed by 3 bases and 5 bases, with 8 bases remaining between them. This CDR3 has 11 amino acids. CDR3 region: CSARRADEQYF. In DNA, the CDR3 is TGCAGTGCTAGGAGGGCTGACGAGCAGTACTTC.

The V call is TRBV6-1, the J call TRBJ2-2; D could derive from TRBD1 or TRBD2 (5 bases each). CDR1 is MNHNS and CDR2 is SASEGT in the germline V gene. This CDR3 is built from 14 residues. The V end was cut by 2 bases, the J end by 7 bases, with 11 bases between. The CDR3 sequence is CASSESGTYGELFF. CDR3 coding DNA: TGTGCCAGCAGTGAATCCGGGACGTACGGGGAGCTGTTTTTT.

J is TRBJ1-5 and V is TRBV7-9; D not certain. V lost 5 bases to trimming and J lost 4 bases, with 9 bases between them. Looked up from germline, CDR1 is SEHNR and CDR2 is FQNEAQ (reference sequence). This CDR3 has 13 amino acids. The CDR3, as DNA: TGTGCCAGCAGCACCTCCCAAAATCAGCCCCAGCATTTT. Translating gives CASSTSQNQPQHF.

This clonotype appeared a few times. The gene calls are TRBV27 and TRBJ1-5, with 8 bases lining up with TRBD1. The CDR3 spans 15 residues. Germline values: CDR1 MNHEY, CDR2 SMNVEV (reference sequence). The V and J ends lost 4 bases and 5 bases, in that order; junction bases with no gene match: 7. DNA of the CDR3: TGTGCCAGCAGTTCCTACGGACAGGGTGATCAGCCCCAGCATTTT. This gives the protein CASSSYGQGDQPQHF.

This clonotype turned up a few times. V and J are TRBV20-1 and TRBJ2-5, with 9 bases matching TRBD1. Looked up from germline, CDR1 is DFQATT and CDR2 is SNEGSKA (reference sequence). The junction had 6 bases not matched to a gene; V was cut back by 2 bases and J by 5 bases. The CDR3 loop spans 14 amino acids. The CDR3 DNA reads as TGCAGTGCTAGACCCGGGACAGGGCTTGAGACCCAGTACTTC. Its protein product is CSARPGTGLETQYF.

This clonotype turned up a few times. The V and J genes are TRBV3-1 and TRBJ2-5; 11 positions match TRBD2. CDR1 LGHDT and CDR2 YNNKEL come from the germline V gene (reference sequence). This CDR3 region has 16 residues. V was clipped by 5 bases and J by 4 bases; unmatched bases: 9. DNA for the CDR3: TGTGCCAGCAGCTCGCAACTAGCGGGAGATATAGAGACCCAGTACTTC. Protein: CASSSQLAGDIETQYF.

In DNA form, the CDR3 reads TGCGCCAGCAGGGGACAGGGATCTAACTATGGCTACACCTTC. Its translation is CASRGQGSNYGYTF. The rearrangement uses TRBV5-1 and TRBJ1-2; 9 nucleotides agree with TRBD1. Germline V gene data show CDR1 as SGHRS and CDR2 as YFSETQ. Losses at the gene ends were 5 bases for V and 0 bases for J; bases not matched to a gene: 2. The CDR3 spans 14 residues.

This clonotype was seen at least ten times. The gene calls are TRBV15 and TRBJ2-1, with D perhaps TRBD1 (6 bases). CDR3 length equals 15 residues. CDR1 is LNHNV and CDR2 is YYDKDF in the germline V gene (reference sequence). V was pared by 0 bases and J by 3 bases, with 9 bases between. In DNA, the CDR3 is TGTGCCACCAGCAGAGATGGGGGACACTACAATGAGCAGTTCTTC. Translation gives CATSRDGGHYNEQFF.

This chain connects TRBV18 to TRBJ2-7; 8 bases are a match to TRBD1. The CDR3 is 13 residues long. Germline V gives CDR1 KGHSH, CDR2 LQKENI. V was pared by 6 bases and J by 5 bases, with 6 bases of the junction left unmatched. CDR3 sequence (DNA): TGTGCCAGCTCTGAGACAGGGGACCACGAGCAGTACTTC. This translates into CASSETGDHEQYF.

This clonotype was found a few times. V gene TRBV5-5 combines with J gene TRBJ2-7; no clear D gene. The CDR3 is 15 residues long. The germline gives CDR1 SGHKS, CDR2 YYEKEE (reference sequence). V was clipped by 4 bases and J by 1 base, with 15 bases between them. CDR3 amino acids: CASSRNAAASYEQYF. The CDR3 nucleotides are TGTGCCAGCAGCCGGAATGCGGCGGCTTCCTACGAGCAGTACTTC.

The rearrangement links TRBV5-4 to TRBJ2-7, with 8 bases aligning to TRBD1. The length of the CDR3 is 16 residues. V lost 3 bases, J lost 0 bases, and 8 bases stayed unmatched. Germline assignment: CDR1 SGHNT and CDR2 YYREEE (reference sequence). CDR3 sequence reads: CASSSGDRRTSYEQYF. Written as DNA, the CDR3 is TGTGCCAGCAGCTCCGGGGACAGGCGAACCTCCTACGAGCAGTACTTC. The full variable domain, with the rest looked up from reference TRBV5-4 and TRBJ2-7, is ETGVTQSPTHLIKTRGQQVTLRCSSQSGHNTVSWYQQALGQGPQFIFQYYREEENGRGNFPPRFSGLQFPNYSSELNVNALELDDSALYLCASSSGDRRTSYEQYFGPGTRLTVT.

This clonotype appeared a few times. The chain links TRBV20-1 to TRBJ2-7; TRBD2 matches at 9 bases. Germline CDR1 and CDR2: DFQATT and SNEGSKA (reference sequence). The CDR3 sequence is 14 residues long. Unmatched junction bases numbered 12, after V lost 5 bases and J lost 7 bases. The chain's CDR3 is CSAEPVAGDREQYF. In DNA, the CDR3 is TGCAGTGCTGAACCTGTAGCGGGAGACCGTGAGCAGTACTTC.

This clonotype has more than one count but fewer than ten. The V and J genes are TRBV20-1 and TRBJ2-1; D is undetermined. Trimming left V 5 bases short and J 0 bases short, with 17 bases between. CDR1 is DFQATT, CDR2 SNEGSKA, per germline (reference sequence). This CDR3 is built from 16 residues. As DNA, the CDR3 is TGCAGTGCTCATCAATCGGTCTTTAGCTCCTACAATGAGCAGTTCTTC. This gives the protein CSAHQSVFSSYNEQFF.

This clonotype has ten or more counts. The junction departs from the called germline gene at one end, perhaps through a read error. V usage is TRBV20-1 and J usage is TRBJ1-2, with TRBD1 matching 7 bases. CDR1 is DFQATT, CDR2 SNEGSKA, per germline (reference sequence). This CDR3 is 11 amino acids long. The CDR3 bases are TGCAGTGCTGACCCGGGACAGATTCCCGCCTTC. This translates into CSADPGQIPAF.

Ten or more counts support this clonotype. The J gene is TRBJ1-6, the V gene TRBV7-2, with TRBD1 as a possible D gene (6 bases). V was trimmed by 2 bases and J by 8 bases, leaving 10 bases between them. The CDR3 covers 14 residues. The germline V gene has CDR1 SGHTA and CDR2 FQGNSA. This CDR3 is CASSLQGLDSPLHF. The CDR3, as DNA: TGTGCCAGCAGCTTACAGGGGCTAGATTCACCCCTCCACTTT.

This clonotype was counted between two and nine times. The chain joins TRBV7-2 to TRBJ2-3, with TRBD2 as a possible D gene (6 bases). Germline values: CDR1 SGHTA, CDR2 FQGNSA. This CDR3 region has 15 residues. The germline V and J ends were trimmed by 5 bases and 2 bases, with 14 bases remaining between them. CDR3 bases: TGTGCCAGCAGCGGCCAGGGACTCAACACAGATACGCAGTATTTT. Translated, it gives CASSGQGLNTDTQYF.

V gene TRBV28 combines with J gene TRBJ1-5; D gene unclear. Germline CDR1 reads MDHEN; CDR2 reads SYDVKM. The V gene lost 6 bases and the J gene lost 2 bases, with 14 bases spanning the gap. There are 15 residues in the CDR3. CDR3 residues: CASRPRSSGNQPQHF. The DNA of the CDR3 is TGTGCCAGCAGACCCAGGAGCTCTGGCAATCAGCCCCAGCATTTT.

This clonotype appeared a few times. This rearrangement joins TRBV6-6 to TRBJ1-1; D call uncertain. Germline lookup yields CDR1 MNHNY and CDR2 SVGAGI (reference sequence). Trimming stripped 6 bases from V and 0 bases from J, with 14 bases between. The CDR3 extends over 15 amino acids. The CDR3 DNA is TGTGCCAGCAGGCAATTTACAGAATTGAACACTGAAGCTTTCTTT. This gives the protein CASRQFTELNTEAFF.